There are a few counts of the clone carrying this TCR beta chain. What it recognizes is unknown. Second doses that came at about 4 or about 12 weeks were put together. This entry is derived from a study of T cell responses to AZD1222 COVID-19 vaccine. Findings and caveats of the study: Once two AZD1222 doses were given, Spike-specific TCR breadth and depth went up.

Repertoires were generated with immunoSEQ multiplex PCR, while TCRdb's copy carries only in-frame clones and drops some. The sample lists 100,000 to 140,000 clones, 90% to 95% seen once, with roughly 6% in the top ten. This CDR3 has 13 amino acids. Germline V gene lookup returns CDR1 MDHEN and CDR2 SYDVKM. V was shortened by 3 bases and J by 3 bases, with 9 bases between the two germline ends. This receptor was taken from an adult who received the AZD1222 COVID-19 vaccine. The sequencing used peripheral blood, collected 28 days after the second AZD1222 dose. This chain links TRBV28 with TRBJ2-7; the D is unclear. The CDR3 is CASSFTTGYEQYF. As DNA, the CDR3 is TGTGCCAGCAGTTTCACAACGGGCTACGAGCAGTACTTC. The full variable domain, its missing parts supplied by reference TRBV28 and TRBJ2-7, is DVKVTQSSRYLVKRTGEKVFLECVQDMDHENMFWYRQDPGLGLRLIYFSYDVKMKEKGDIPEGYSVSREKKERFSLILESASTNQTSMYLCASSFTTGYEQYFGPGTRLTVT.